Below, 27 T cell receptor beta chains from the same sample are listed, as sequenced in a study of neurological immune-mediated disorders. TCRdb re-called the 5' RACE reads through MiXCR, storing one row per CDR3 protein. The sample consists of 95,000 or so distinct CDR3 sequences, around 3.3% of them appearing once. Sequenced sample: PBMCs. These receptors were obtained from a woman aged 18-35 years with multiple sclerosis.

This clonotype appeared a few times. The chain is built from TRBV6-1 and TRBJ2-1; TRBD2 aligns across 15 bases. Looked up from germline, CDR1 is MNHNS and CDR2 is SASEGT. With V trimmed by 6 bases and J by 10 bases, 13 bases remained unmatched. The CDR3 consists of 17 residues. The CDR3 nucleotides are TGTGCCAGCAGGGAAAGGCGGACTAGCGGGGGGGCGGGAGAGCAGTTCTTC. Protein product: CASRERRTSGGAGEQFF.

This clonotype occurred many times. The CDR3: CASSGSRTDQNGYTF. The CDR3 bases are TGTGCCAGCAGCGGATCAAGGACGGATCAGAATGGCTACACCTTC. The J gene is TRBJ1-2, the V gene TRBV9; D is ambiguous. CDR1 is SGDLS, CDR2 YYNGEE, per germline. Trimming removed 3 bases at V and 6 bases at J, with 18 bases between. There are 15 residues in the CDR3. The full variable domain, with the rest looked up from reference TRBV9 and TRBJ1-2, is DSGVTQTPKHLITATGQRVTLRCSPRSGDLSVYWYQQSLDQGLQFLIQYYNGEERAKGNILERFSAQQFPDLHSELNLSSLELGDSALYFCASSGSRTDQNGYTFGSGTRLTVV.

This clonotype was picked up many times. This chain joins TRBV7-2 and TRBJ2-3, with 11 bases aligning to TRBD2. There are 18 residues in the CDR3. CDR1 is SGHTA and CDR2 is FQGNSA in the germline V gene. V trimming: 3 bases; J trimming: 2 bases; junction bases outside the gene matches: 10. CDR3 DNA: TGTGCCAGCAGCTTTCAGAGCCCGGGACTAGCGGCCACAGATACGCAGTATTTT. Its protein is CASSFQSPGLAATDTQYF.

This clonotype appeared many times. The chain is built from TRBV7-2 and TRBJ2-2; D is possibly TRBD1 or TRBD2 (5 bases each). Deletions cut 5 bases from V and 6 bases from J, with 19 bases between. The CDR3 is made up of 16 amino acids. Per germline, CDR1 SGHTA and CDR2 FQGNSA. The CDR3 region is CASSPTGARQAGELFF. The CDR3 coding sequence is TGTGCCAGCAGCCCGACCGGGGCTCGCCAAGCCGGGGAGCTGTTTTTT.

This clonotype was picked up a small number of times. The chain employs TRBV12-3 or TRBV12-4 and TRBJ2-3, with TRBD2 matching over 9 bases. V gave up 3 bases and J gave up 4 bases; unmatched junction bases: 8. The CDR3 totals 16 residues. The CDR3: CASSFGLAGSADTQYF. Written as DNA, the CDR3 is TGTGCCAGCAGTTTTGGGCTAGCGGGATCCGCAGATACGCAGTATTTT.

This clonotype was seen many times. The rearrangement links TRBV20-1 to TRBJ2-1; a weak D match, TRBD2 (5 bases). V lost 5 bases and J 4 bases, leaving 15 bases between the germline ends. CDR1 DFQATT and CDR2 SNEGSKA come from the germline V gene (reference sequence). The CDR3 length is 14 residues. The CDR3 DNA sequence: TGCAGTGCTGAACGACTGGGAGTTTACAATGAGCAGTTCTTC. Amino acid sequence: CSAERLGVYNEQFF.

This clonotype was counted ten times or more. The V gene is TRBV5-5, the J gene TRBJ1-5; the match to TRBD1 covers 7 bases. Germline CDR1 reads SGHKS; CDR2 reads YYEKEE (reference sequence). V was pared by 0 bases and J by 0 bases, with 0 bases of the junction left unmatched. The CDR3 is 15 amino acids. CDR3 protein: CASSLGQGSNQPQHF. The CDR3 DNA reads as TGTGCCAGCAGCTTGGGACAGGGTAGCAATCAGCCCCAGCATTTT.

This clonotype appeared many times. In DNA form, the CDR3 reads TGCAGTGCCCCCATAGCGGGGGGACCCAGCACCGGGGAGCTGTTTTTT. Amino acids: CSAPIAGGPSTGELFF. V and J are TRBV20-1 and TRBJ2-2; 10 nucleotides align to TRBD2. The CDR3 is 16 residues long. The J segment lost 4 bases and the V segment lost 6 bases, leaving 11 bases of the junction unmatched. Germline CDR1 DFQATT, CDR2 SNEGSKA (reference sequence).

Ten or more counts support this clonotype. The J gene is TRBJ2-3, the V gene TRBV3-1; D is unclear. There are 13 residues in the CDR3. Per the germline V gene, CDR1 is LGHDT and CDR2 is YNNKEL (reference sequence). Trimming left V 0 bases short and J 4 bases short, with 5 bases between. CDR3 region: CASSQDFADTQYF. In DNA, the CDR3 is TGTGCCAGCAGCCAAGATTTCGCAGATACGCAGTATTTT.

This clonotype showed up many times. The V call is TRBV20-1, the J call TRBJ2-5; TRBD1 is a possible D gene (5 bases). This CDR3 has 14 amino acids. Germline values: CDR1 DFQATT, CDR2 SNEGSKA (reference sequence). The V end lost 1 base, the J end lost 7 bases, and 16 bases lay between the germline ends. The CDR3 loop reads CSARVLIRVGTQYF. In nucleotides, the CDR3 is TGCAGTGCTAGAGTCCTCATCAGGGTGGGGACCCAGTACTTC.

This clonotype was recorded many times. This chain connects TRBV19 to TRBJ1-5; D unclear. Germline CDR1 and CDR2: LNHDA and SQIVND (reference sequence). Trimming shortened V by 7 bases and J by 0 bases, and 13 bases separated the two germline ends. The CDR3 spans 15 residues. The CDR3, as DNA: TGTGCCAGTACCTTGGCCGAGTATAGCAATCAGCCCCAGCATTTT. It translates to CASTLAEYSNQPQHF.

In its sample, this clonotype was seen many times. The chain carries TRBV6-5 and TRBJ2-7, with TRBD2 matching over 8 bases. Germline lookup yields CDR1 MNHEY and CDR2 SVGAGI. This CDR3 is 13 amino acids long. V lost 7 bases, J lost 3 bases, and 5 bases stayed unmatched. The CDR3 sequence is CASTIGGGYEQYF. The CDR3 DNA is TGTGCCAGCACGATCGGGGGGGGCTACGAGCAGTACTTC.

The sample holds many counts of this clonotype. The V and J genes are TRBV12-3 or TRBV12-4 and TRBJ1-1; TRBD1 matches at 7 bases. V lost 5 bases, J lost 3 bases, and 6 bases stayed unmatched. The CDR3 extends over 14 amino acids. The CDR3 coding sequence is TGTGCCAGCAGTGTACAGGGGATGTACACTGAAGCTTTCTTT. Its translation is CASSVQGMYTEAFF.

This clonotype occurred many times. Being one base from a much bigger clone, this may be a read error. J is TRBJ2-5 and V is TRBV27; 8 bases match TRBD2. The CDR3 is made up of 15 amino acids. With V trimmed by 2 bases and J by 7 bases, 9 bases remained unmatched. CDR1 and CDR2 from the germline V gene are MNHEY and SMNVEV (reference sequence). For the CDR3, the DNA is TGTGCCAGCAGTTTAACGGTTAGCGGGGAGGGGACCCAGTACTTC. It codes for CASSLTVSGEGTQYF.

This clonotype was recorded at least ten times. J is TRBJ1-3 and V is TRBV6-2 or TRBV6-3; 7 positions match TRBD1. The CDR3 covers 16 residues. Losses at the gene ends were 3 bases for V and 4 bases for J; bases not matched to a gene: 9. Germline V gives CDR1 MNHEY, CDR2 SVGEGT. Written as DNA, the CDR3 is TGTGCCAGCAGTTATTCTCCGACAGGGAACGGAAACACCATATATTTT. This gives the protein CASSYSPTGNGNTIYF.

This clonotype came up many times. This chain connects TRBV6-5 to TRBJ2-6; TRBD1 matches at 9 bases. Germline V lookup: CDR1 MNHEY, CDR2 SVGAGI. V trimming: 4 bases; J trimming: 0 bases; junction bases outside the gene matches: 7. CDR3 length equals 18 residues. As DNA, the CDR3 is TGTGCCAGCAGTTTAAGAGGGACAGGGTCCTCTGGGGCCAACGTCCTGACTTTC. The encoded protein is CASSLRGTGSSGANVLTF.

This clonotype occurred many times. J is TRBJ2-1 and V is TRBV20-1; possibly TRBD2 for D (6 bases). Trimming took 6 bases from V and 0 from J, leaving 18 bases between them. The CDR3 totals 16 residues. Germline CDR1 reads DFQATT; CDR2 reads SNEGSKA (reference sequence). The CDR3 DNA sequence: TGCAGTGCCAGGCCGTGGGGGGACCGCTCCTACAATGAGCAGTTCTTC. Its protein is CSARPWGDRSYNEQFF.

This clonotype has at least ten counts. The V and J genes are TRBV29-1 and TRBJ2-3; maybe TRBD1 (5 bases). Trimming removed 1 base at V and 2 bases at J, with 16 bases between. The V gene's germline CDR1 is SQVTM and CDR2 ANQGSEA. The CDR3 sequence is 16 residues long. This chain's CDR3 is CSVEAESGMPTDTQYF. DNA of the CDR3: TGCAGCGTTGAAGCCGAGTCAGGGATGCCCACAGATACGCAGTATTTT.

This clonotype was found many times. The gene calls are TRBV28 and TRBJ2-1; 15 nucleotides match TRBD2. The germline CDR1 and CDR2 sequences are MDHEN and SYDVKM. This CDR3 is built from 19 residues. The ends lost 2 bases at V and 2 bases at J; junction bases unmatched: 7. CDR3 sequence (DNA): TGTGCCAGCAGTTTAGAGGGACTAGCGGGAGGAGGAGCCTACAATGAGCAGTTCTTC. Translating it yields CASSLEGLAGGGAYNEQFF.

This clonotype was counted many times. The chain carries TRBV6-5 and TRBJ1-2, with D hard to call. V shed 6 bases and J shed 5 bases, with 13 bases lying between them. The CDR3 is made up of 13 amino acids. Looked up from germline, CDR1 is MNHEY and CDR2 is SVGAGI. CDR3 protein: CASRRVRVYGYTF. In DNA, the CDR3 is TGTGCCAGCAGGAGGGTCAGAGTTTATGGCTACACCTTC.

This clonotype was recorded many times. V gene TRBV7-2 combines with J gene TRBJ2-1; D remains ambiguous. Between the trimmed V and J ends, which lost 1 base and 2 bases, there was a span of 15 bases. Germline V gene data show CDR1 as SGHTA and CDR2 as FQGNSA. This CDR3 spans 17 amino acids. The CDR3 DNA reads as TGTGCCAGCAGCTTAGTGGCCGGGTCCGCCGCCTACAATGAGCAGTTCTTC. Its protein product is CASSLVAGSAAYNEQFF.

In this sample, this clonotype turned up many times. V is TRBV18 and J is TRBJ2-3; 10 bases map to TRBD2. Germline V CDR1 and CDR2: KGHSH, LQKENI. This CDR3 has 16 residues. V lost 5 bases, J lost 2 bases, and 7 bases stayed unmatched. CDR3 coding DNA: TGTGCCAGCTCAGCTAGCGGGAGTGGCGTCACAGATACGCAGTATTTT. The encoded protein is CASSASGSGVTDTQYF.

This clonotype occurred many times. The rearrangement joins TRBV7-2 to TRBJ2-3; 11 nucleotides align to TRBD2. The CDR3 sequence is 18 residues long. CDR1 SGHTA and CDR2 FQGNSA come from the germline V gene. V shed 3 bases, J shed 0 bases, and the junction held 8 bases outside the gene matches. The CDR3 spells CASSLTSGVGSSTDTQYF. In DNA, the CDR3 is TGTGCCAGCAGCTTGACTAGCGGGGTGGGGTCTAGCACAGATACGCAGTATTTT.

At least ten counts were recorded for this clonotype. This chain joins TRBV11-2 and TRBJ2-3; D is possibly TRBD2 (5 bases). V lost 5 bases and J lost 3, with 18 bases in between. This CDR3 has 16 residues. Germline CDR1 and CDR2: SGHAT and FQNNGV. CDR3 DNA: TGTGCCAGCAGCCCCGGGGTGGCGCCGGAGACAGATACGCAGTATTTT. This codes for CASSPGVAPETDTQYF.

This clonotype was detected ten times or more. The chain uses TRBV28 and TRBJ1-5, with 8 bases lining up with TRBD1. Looked up from germline, CDR1 is MDHEN and CDR2 is SYDVKM. This CDR3 is built from 16 residues. The V gene end was trimmed by 3 bases and the J gene end by 6 bases; junction bases not matched to a gene: 10. This CDR3 reads CASSFQGAEGFQPQHF. The CDR3 DNA reads as TGTGCCAGCAGTTTTCAGGGGGCGGAAGGCTTTCAGCCCCAGCATTTT.

This clonotype was detected many times. The rearrangement joins TRBV20-1 to TRBJ2-7, with 7 positions matching TRBD2. The germline V gene encodes CDR1 DFQATT and CDR2 SNEGSKA (reference sequence). This CDR3 has 13 residues. The ends lost 6 bases at V and 4 bases at J; junction bases unmatched: 9. The CDR3 loop reads CSASPGLLYEQYF. The CDR3 nucleotides are TGCAGTGCGTCTCCGGGACTACTTTACGAGCAGTACTTC.

This clonotype was seen repeatedly, ten times or more. The chain uses TRBV6-5 and TRBJ1-5; 7 bases agree with TRBD1. V was pared by 2 bases and J by 7 bases, with 8 bases of the junction left unmatched. Per germline, CDR1 MNHEY and CDR2 SVGAGI. The CDR3 consists of 15 residues. The CDR3 protein is CASSYNVRGGQPQHF. The CDR3, as DNA: TGTGCCAGCAGTTACAATGTCAGGGGGGGACAGCCCCAGCATTTT.